This TCR beta chain came from a study of T cell repertoires in cytomegalovirus infection. Points from the study as a whole: Dominating the ex vivo response were TCR beta clonotypes that were CMV-specific and HLA-C-restricted.

This CDR3 spans 13 amino acids. Trimming took 7 bases from V and 3 from J, leaving 13 bases between them. Germline CDR1 and CDR2: SQVTM and ANQGSEA. MiXCR, applied by TCRdb to the reads, yields one record per CDR3 protein. The sample carries fewer than 300,000 distinct CDR3 sequences, about 25% recorded once. As regards this clonotype: Its antigen is not known.

This rearrangement joins TRBV29-1 to TRBJ1-5; possibly TRBD1 for D (6 bases). The source of this sequence is a human donor in good health (CMV status not recorded). Some clones in this sample may be carry-over from other donors' samples. The sample was PBMCs. Written as DNA, the CDR3 is TGCAGCGCCCAGACAGGCTCCAATCAGCCCCAGCATTTT. Residues: CSAQTGSNQPQHF.